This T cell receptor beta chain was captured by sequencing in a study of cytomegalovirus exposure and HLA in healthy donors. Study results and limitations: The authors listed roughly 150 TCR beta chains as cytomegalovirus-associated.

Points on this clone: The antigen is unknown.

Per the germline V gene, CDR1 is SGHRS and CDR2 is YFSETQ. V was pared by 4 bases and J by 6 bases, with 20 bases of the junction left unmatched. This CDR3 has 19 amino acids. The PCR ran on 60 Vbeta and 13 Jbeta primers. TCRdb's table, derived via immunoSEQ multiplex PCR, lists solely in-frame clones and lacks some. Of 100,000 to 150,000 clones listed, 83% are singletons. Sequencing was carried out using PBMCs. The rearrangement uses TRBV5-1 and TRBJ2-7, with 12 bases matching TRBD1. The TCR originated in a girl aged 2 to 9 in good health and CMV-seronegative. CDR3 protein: CASSPGTGGAGGRPGEQYF. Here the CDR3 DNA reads TGCGCCAGCAGCCCCGGGACAGGGGGCGCGGGCGGGAGGCCAGGCGAGCAGTACTTC.